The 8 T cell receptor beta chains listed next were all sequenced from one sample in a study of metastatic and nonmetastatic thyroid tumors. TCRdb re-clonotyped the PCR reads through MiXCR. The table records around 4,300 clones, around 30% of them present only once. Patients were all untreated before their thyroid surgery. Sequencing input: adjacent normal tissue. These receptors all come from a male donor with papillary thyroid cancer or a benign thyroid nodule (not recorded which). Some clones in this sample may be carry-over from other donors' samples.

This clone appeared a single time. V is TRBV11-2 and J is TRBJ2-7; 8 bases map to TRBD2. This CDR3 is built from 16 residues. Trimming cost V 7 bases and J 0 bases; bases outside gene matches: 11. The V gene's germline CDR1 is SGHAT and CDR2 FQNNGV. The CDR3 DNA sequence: TGTGCCAGCATCGCTACTAGCGGTACGATCTCCTACGAGCAGTACTTC. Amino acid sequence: CASIATSGTISYEQYF. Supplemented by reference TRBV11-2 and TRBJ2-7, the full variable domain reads EAGVAQSPRYKIIEKRQSVAFWCNPISGHATLYWYQQILGQGPKLLIQFQNNGVVDDSQLPKDRFSAERLKGVDSTLKIQPAKLEDSAVYLCASIATSGTISYEQYFGPGTRLTVT.

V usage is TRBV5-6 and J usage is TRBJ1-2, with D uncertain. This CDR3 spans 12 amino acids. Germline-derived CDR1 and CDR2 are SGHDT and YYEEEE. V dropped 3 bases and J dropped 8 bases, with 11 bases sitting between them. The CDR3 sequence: CASSSAGVGYTF. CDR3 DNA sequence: TGTGCCAGCAGCTCGGCCGGTGTCGGCTACACCTTC.

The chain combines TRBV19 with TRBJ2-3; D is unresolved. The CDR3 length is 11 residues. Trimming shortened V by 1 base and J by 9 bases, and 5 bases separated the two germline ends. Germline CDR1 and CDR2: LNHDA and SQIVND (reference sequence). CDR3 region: CASSIAGTQYF. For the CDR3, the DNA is TGTGCCAGTAGTATAGCTGGAACGCAGTATTTT.

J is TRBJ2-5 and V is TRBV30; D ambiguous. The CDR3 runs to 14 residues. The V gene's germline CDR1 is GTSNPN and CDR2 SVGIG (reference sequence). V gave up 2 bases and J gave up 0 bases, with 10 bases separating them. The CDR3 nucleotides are TGTGCCTGGAGTTCCGGTTCGTACCAAGAGACCCAGTACTTC. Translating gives CAWSSGSYQETQYF.

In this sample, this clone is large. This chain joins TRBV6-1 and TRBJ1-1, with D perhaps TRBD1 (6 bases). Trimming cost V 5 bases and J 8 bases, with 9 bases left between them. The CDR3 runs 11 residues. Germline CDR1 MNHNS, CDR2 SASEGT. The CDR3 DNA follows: TGTGCCAGCAGTAGGGACAACGAAGCTTTCTTT. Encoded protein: CASSRDNEAFF.

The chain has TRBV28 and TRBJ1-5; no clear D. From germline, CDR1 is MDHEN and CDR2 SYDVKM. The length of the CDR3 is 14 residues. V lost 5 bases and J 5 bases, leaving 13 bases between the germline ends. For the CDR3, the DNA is TGTGCCAGCAGTGGAGTTGCTGTCTATCAGCCCCAGCATTTT. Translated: CASSGVAVYQPQHF.

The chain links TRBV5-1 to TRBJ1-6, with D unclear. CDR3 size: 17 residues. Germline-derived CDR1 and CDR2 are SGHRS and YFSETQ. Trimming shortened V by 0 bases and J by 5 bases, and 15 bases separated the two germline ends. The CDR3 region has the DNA TGCGCCAGCAGCTTGGTGGCTCCTGGTTTCAATAATTCACCCCTCCACTTT. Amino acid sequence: CASSLVAPGFNNSPLHF.

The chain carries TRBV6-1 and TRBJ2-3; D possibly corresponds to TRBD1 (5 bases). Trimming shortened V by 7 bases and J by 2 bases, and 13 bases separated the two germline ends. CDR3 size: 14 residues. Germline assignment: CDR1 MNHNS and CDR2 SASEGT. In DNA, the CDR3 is TGTGCCAGCACCTCTACAGGAGACACAGATACGCAGTATTTT. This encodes CASTSTGDTDTQYF.